The T cell receptor (beta chain) described here comes from a study of T cells after somatic rescue of genetic block. The germline CDR1 and CDR2 sequences are SGHVS and FQNEAQ. This CDR3 has 14 amino acids. The V end was cut by 0 bases, the J end by 6 bases, with 10 bases between. TCRdb keeps only in-frame clones here, not all; method: immunoSEQ multiplex PCR. The sample has under 150,000 clones; 75% to 95% are singletons. V and J are TRBV7-8 and TRBJ2-3, with D tentatively TRBD1 (5 bases). Input material: peripheral blood mononuclear cells (PBMCs). This TCR came from a woman aged 18-30 years. CDR3 sequence reads: CASSLAGALDTQYF. The CDR3 DNA sequence: TGTGCCAGCAGCTTAGCTGGGGCTCTCGATACGCAGTATTTT.